The following is a T cell receptor (beta chain) sequence with its context. The antigen remains undetermined. As for the donors, each was a healthy bone marrow donor. In nominal health when sampled, donors likely had unrecorded immune exposures nonetheless. The PCR employed 60 Vbeta primers together with 13 Jbeta primers. This table comes from immunoSEQ multiplex PCR, and its TCRdb copy is limited to in-frame clones, with some not included. This table has about 140,000 clones, approximately 70% appearing once. The data derive from a study of cytomegalovirus exposure and HLA in healthy donors. Findings and caveats of the study: Common viral pathogens seemed to be connected with several of the most significant clusters, according to a later analysis. Based on reports, TCR beta sequences accurately predicted HLA-A and HLA-B alleles for most subjects.

The clonotype originates from a woman aged 40 to 49 in good health and CMV-seronegative. Material for sequencing was PBMCs.

The CDR3 region has the DNA TGTGCCAGCTCACCAGCTAGCGGGGGGGCCTACGAGCAGTACTTC. Translation gives CASSPASGGAYEQYF. The chain employs TRBV18 and TRBJ2-7, with 12 bases that match TRBD2. Germline CDR1 is KGHSH and CDR2 is LQKENI. V dropped 2 bases and J dropped 2; count of bases not matched to a gene: 1. CDR3 size: 15 residues. Based on the CDR3 plus reference TRBV18 and TRBJ2-7, the full variable domain is NAGVMQNPRHLVRRRGQEARLRCSPMKGHSHVYWYRQLPEEGLKFMVYLQKENIIDESGMPKERFSAEFPKEGPSILRIQQVVRGDSAAYFCASSPASGGAYEQYFGPGTRLTVT.